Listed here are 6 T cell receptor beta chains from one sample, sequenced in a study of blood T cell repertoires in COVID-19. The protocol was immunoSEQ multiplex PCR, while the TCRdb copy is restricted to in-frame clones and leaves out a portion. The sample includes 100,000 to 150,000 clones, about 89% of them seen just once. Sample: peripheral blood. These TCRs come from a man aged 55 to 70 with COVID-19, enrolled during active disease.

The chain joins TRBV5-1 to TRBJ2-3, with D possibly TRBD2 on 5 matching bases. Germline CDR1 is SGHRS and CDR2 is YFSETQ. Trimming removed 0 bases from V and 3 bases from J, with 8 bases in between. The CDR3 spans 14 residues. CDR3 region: CASSLDRETDTQYF. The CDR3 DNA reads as TGCGCCAGCAGCTTGGATAGGGAGACAGATACGCAGTATTTT.

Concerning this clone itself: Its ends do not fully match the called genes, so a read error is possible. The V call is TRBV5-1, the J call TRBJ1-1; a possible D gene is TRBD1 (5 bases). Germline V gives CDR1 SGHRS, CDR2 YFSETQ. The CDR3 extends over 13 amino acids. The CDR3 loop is CASSPTVKTEAFF. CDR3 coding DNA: TGCGCCAGCAGCCCGACAGTGAAGACTGAAGCTTTCTTT.

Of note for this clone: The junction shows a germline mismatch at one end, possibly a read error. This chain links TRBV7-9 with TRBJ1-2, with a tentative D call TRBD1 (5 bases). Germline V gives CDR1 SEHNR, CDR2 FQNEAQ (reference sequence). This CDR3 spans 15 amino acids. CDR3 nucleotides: TGTGCAAGCAGTCTGGGGCAGTCTTCGGGCTATGGCTACACCTTC. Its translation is CASSLGQSSGYGYTF.

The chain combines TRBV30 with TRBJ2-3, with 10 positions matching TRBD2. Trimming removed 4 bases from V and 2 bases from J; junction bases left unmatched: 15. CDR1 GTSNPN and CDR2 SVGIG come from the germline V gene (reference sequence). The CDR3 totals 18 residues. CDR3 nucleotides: TGTGCCTGGACACTAACCAGGGCTAGCGGGGGAAACACAGATACGCAGTATTTT. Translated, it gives CAWTLTRASGGNTDTQYF.

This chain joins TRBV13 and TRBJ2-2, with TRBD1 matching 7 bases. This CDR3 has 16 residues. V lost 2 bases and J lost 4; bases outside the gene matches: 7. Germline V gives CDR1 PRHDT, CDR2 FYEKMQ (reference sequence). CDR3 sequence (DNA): TGTGCCAGCAGCTTAAGGGAGACAGGGCCCACCGGGGAGCTGTTTTTT. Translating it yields CASSLRETGPTGELFF.

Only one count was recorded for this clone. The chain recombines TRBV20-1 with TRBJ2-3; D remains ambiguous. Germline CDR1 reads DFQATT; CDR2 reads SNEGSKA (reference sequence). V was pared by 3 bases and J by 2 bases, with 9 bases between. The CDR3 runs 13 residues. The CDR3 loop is CSASLQITDTQYF. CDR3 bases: TGCAGTGCTAGTCTACAGATCACAGATACGCAGTATTTT.